The entry that follows covers one T cell receptor (beta chain) sequence. This CDR3 comprises 13 residues. The V and J ends lost 10 bases and 8 bases, in that order; junction bases with no gene match: 11. Germline CDR1 reads LNHDA; CDR2 reads SQIVND (reference sequence). This entry belongs to a study of blood T cell repertoires in COVID-19. Those who participated ranged in age from about 18 to 89 years and resided in about 24 US areas. Allocation to cohorts depended on clinical history reported by the participants. In the original analysis: The authors estimated nucleated cell counts from reference gene primer amplification. Produced via immunoSEQ multiplex PCR; TCRdb's table is partial and in-frame only. V and J calls plus clone size are reproduced from that table; the DNA served to infer D and trimming. The sample shows 160,000 or so clones, approximately 81% of them seen only once.

The source material was PBMCs or T cells enriched from blood (not recorded which). The V and J genes are TRBV19 and TRBJ1-2, with 9 nucleotides matching TRBD1. The TCR originated in a middle-aged woman with acute COVID-19. CDR3 sequence: CATSQQGARGYTF. CDR3 nucleotides: TGTGCCACCTCTCAACAGGGGGCCCGGGGCTACACCTTC.